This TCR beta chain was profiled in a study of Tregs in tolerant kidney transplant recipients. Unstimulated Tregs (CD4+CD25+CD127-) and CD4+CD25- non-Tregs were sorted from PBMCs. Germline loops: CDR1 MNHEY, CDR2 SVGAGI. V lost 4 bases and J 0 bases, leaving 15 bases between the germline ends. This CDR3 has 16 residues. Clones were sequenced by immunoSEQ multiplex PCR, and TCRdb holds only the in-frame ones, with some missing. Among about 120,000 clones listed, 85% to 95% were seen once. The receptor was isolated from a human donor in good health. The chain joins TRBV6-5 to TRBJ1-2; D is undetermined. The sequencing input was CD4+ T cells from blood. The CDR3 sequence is CASSSPRDGANYGYTF. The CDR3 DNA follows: TGTGCCAGCAGTTCCCCCCGCGATGGGGCTAACTATGGCTACACCTTC.